What follows describes a single T cell receptor beta chain. As originally analysed: Researchers report that nucleated cell counts were estimated from reference gene primer amplification. Assay used: immunoSEQ multiplex PCR; TCRdb lists only in-frame clones, some missing. The V and J calls and clone size come from that table; D and trimming were worked out from the DNA. This sample has roughly 81,000 clones, with under 85% found just once. This record comes from a study of blood T cell repertoires in COVID-19. Whole-study context: The study drew acute and convalescent COVID-19 samples from the United States, Italy and Spain. T cells, B-cell-depleted T cells, or PBMCs supplied cDNA or gDNA.

Germline V gives CDR1 KGHSH, CDR2 LQKENI. This CDR3 comprises 15 residues. The V segment lost 3 bases and the J segment 6 bases; nucleotides outside the gene matches: 9. Input material: peripheral blood. V is TRBV18 and J is TRBJ2-7, with 9 nucleotides matching TRBD1. The TCR was taken from a woman aged 70-85 years with acute or convalescent COVID-19. The CDR3 bases are TGTGCCAGCTCACCCGCGACCGGACAGGGGACCGAGCAGTACTTC. This sequence encodes CASSPATGQGTEQYF.